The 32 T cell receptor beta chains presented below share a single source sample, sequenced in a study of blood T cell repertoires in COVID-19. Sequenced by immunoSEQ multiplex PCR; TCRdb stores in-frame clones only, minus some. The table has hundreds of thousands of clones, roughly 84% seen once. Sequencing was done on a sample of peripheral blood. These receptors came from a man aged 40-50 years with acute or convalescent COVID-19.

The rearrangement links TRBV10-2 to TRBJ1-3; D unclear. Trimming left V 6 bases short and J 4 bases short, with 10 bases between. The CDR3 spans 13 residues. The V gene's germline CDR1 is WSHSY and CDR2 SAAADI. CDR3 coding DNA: TGCGCCAGCAGCCTTTACGAGGGAAACACCATATATTTT. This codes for CASSLYEGNTIYF.

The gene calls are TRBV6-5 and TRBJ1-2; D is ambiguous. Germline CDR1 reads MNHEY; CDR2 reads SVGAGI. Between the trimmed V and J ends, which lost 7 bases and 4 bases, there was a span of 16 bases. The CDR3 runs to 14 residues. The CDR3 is CASKIPGYAYGYTF. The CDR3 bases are TGTGCCAGCAAGATTCCGGGTTACGCCTATGGCTACACCTTC.

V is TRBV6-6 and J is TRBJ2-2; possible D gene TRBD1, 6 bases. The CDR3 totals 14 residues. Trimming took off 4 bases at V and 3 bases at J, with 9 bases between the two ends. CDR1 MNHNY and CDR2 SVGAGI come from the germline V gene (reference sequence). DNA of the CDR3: TGTGCCAGCAGTTTACAGGGATACACCGGGGAGCTGTTTTTT. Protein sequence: CASSLQGYTGELFF.

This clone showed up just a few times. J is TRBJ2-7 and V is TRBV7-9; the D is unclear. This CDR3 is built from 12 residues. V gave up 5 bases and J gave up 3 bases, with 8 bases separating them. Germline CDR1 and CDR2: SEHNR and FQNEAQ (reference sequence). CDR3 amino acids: CASSKSGYEQYF. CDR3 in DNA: TGTGCCAGCAGCAAATCAGGCTACGAGCAGTACTTC.

CDR3 region: CASSLGGTSGTDTQYF. The CDR3 DNA sequence: TGTGCCAGCAGCTTAGGGGGGACTAGCGGCACAGATACGCAGTATTTT. The chain joins TRBV11-3 to TRBJ2-3, with TRBD2 matching over 10 bases. Germline V gives CDR1 SGHNT, CDR2 YENEEA. J was trimmed by 1 base and V by 1 base; bases with no gene match: 2. The CDR3 spans 16 residues.

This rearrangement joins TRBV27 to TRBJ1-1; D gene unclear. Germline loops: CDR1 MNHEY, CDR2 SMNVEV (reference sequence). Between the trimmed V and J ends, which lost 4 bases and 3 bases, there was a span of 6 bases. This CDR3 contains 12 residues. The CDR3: CASSSTYTEAFF. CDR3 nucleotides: TGTGCCAGCAGTTCTACCTACACTGAAGCTTTCTTT.

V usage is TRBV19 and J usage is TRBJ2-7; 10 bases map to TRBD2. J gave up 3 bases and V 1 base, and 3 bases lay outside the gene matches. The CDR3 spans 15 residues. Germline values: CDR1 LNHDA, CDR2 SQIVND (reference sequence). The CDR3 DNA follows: TGTGCCAGTAGTATAGCAGCGGGAGGGAGCTACGAGCAGTACTTC. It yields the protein CASSIAAGGSYEQYF.

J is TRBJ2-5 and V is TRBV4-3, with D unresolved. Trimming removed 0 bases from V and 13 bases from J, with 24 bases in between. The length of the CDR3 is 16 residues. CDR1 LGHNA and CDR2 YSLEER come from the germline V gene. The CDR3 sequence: CASSQEERRRDLPRYF. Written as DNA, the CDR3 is TGCGCCAGCAGCCAAGAAGAGCGACGAAGAGACCTCCCTCGGTACTTC.

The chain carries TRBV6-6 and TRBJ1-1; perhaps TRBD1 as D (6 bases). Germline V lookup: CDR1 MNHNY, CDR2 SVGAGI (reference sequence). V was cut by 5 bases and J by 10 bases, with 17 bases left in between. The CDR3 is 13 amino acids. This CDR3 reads CASSPDSARVAFF. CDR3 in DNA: TGTGCCAGCAGTCCGGACAGTGCGAGGGTAGCTTTCTTT.

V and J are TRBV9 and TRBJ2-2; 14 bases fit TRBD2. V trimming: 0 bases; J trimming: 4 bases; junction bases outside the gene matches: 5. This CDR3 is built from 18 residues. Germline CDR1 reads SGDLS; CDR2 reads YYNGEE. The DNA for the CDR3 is TGTGCCAGCAGCGTAGCTACCGGGACTAGCGGGAGCACCGGGGAGCTGTTTTTT. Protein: CASSVATGTSGSTGELFF. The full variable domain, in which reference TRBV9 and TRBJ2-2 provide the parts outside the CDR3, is DSGVTQTPKHLITATGQRVTLRCSPRSGDLSVYWYQQSLDQGLQFLIQYYNGEERAKGNILERFSAQQFPDLHSELNLSSLELGDSALYFCASSVATGTSGSTGELFFGEGSRLTVL.

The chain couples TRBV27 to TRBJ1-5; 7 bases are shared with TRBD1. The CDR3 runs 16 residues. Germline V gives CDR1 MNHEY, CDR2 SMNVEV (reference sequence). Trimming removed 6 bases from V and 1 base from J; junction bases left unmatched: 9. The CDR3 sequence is CASSRDRPESNQPQHF. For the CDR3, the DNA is TGTGCCAGCAGCAGGGACAGACCCGAGAGCAATCAGCCCCAGCATTTT.

CDR3 sequence reads: CASTTLYRASGNTIYF. CDR3 bases: TGTGCCAGCACCACATTATACAGGGCTTCTGGAAACACCATATATTTT. The genes are TRBV5-6 and TRBJ1-3; D might be TRBD1 (6 bases). Germline V gene sequence: CDR1 SGHDT, CDR2 YYEEEE. V shed 6 bases and J shed 1 base, with 17 bases lying between them. The CDR3 runs 16 residues.

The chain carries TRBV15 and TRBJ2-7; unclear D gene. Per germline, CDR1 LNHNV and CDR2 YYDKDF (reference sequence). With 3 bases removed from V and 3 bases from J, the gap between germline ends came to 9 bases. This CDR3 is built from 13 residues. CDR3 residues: CATSSLGLYEQYF. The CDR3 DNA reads TGTGCCACCAGCAGCCTCGGTCTCTACGAGCAGTACTTC.

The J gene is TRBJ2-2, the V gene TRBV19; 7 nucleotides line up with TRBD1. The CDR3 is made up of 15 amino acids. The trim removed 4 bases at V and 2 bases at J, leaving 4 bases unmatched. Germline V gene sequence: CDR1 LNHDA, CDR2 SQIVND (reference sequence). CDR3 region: CASSTQGVNTGELFF. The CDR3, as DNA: TGTGCCAGTAGTACCCAGGGGGTTAACACCGGGGAGCTGTTTTTT.

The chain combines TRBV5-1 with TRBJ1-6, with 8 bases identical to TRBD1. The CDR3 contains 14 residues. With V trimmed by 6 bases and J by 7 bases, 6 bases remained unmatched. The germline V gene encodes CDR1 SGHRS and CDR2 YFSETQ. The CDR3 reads CASTAGTGNSPLHF. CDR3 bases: TGCGCCAGCACCGCCGGGACAGGCAATTCACCCCTCCACTTT. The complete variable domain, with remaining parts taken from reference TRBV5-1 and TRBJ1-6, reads KAGVTQTPRYLIKTRGQQVTLSCSPISGHRSVSWYQQTPGQGLQFLFEYFSETQRNKGNFPGRFSGRQFSNSRSEMNVSTLELGDSALYLCASTAGTGNSPLHFGNGTRLTVT.

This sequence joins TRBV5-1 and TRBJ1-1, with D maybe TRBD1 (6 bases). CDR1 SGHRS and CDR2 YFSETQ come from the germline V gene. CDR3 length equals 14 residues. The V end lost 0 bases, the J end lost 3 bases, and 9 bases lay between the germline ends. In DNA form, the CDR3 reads TGCGCCAGCAGCTTGGCCCCAGGGGACACTGAAGCTTTCTTT. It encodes CASSLAPGDTEAFF.

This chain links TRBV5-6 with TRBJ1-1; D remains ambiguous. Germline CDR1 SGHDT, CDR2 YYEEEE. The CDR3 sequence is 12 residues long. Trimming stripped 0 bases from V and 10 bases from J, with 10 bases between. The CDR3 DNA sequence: TGTGCCAGCAGCTTGGGAGGGTTCGGAGCTTTCTTT. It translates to CASSLGGFGAFF.

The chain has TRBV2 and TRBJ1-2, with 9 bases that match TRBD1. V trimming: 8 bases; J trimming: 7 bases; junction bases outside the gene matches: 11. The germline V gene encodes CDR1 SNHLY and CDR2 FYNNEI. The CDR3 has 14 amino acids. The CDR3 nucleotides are TGTGCCAGCGGAGGGACAGGGAACCCGAGTGGCTACACCTTC. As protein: CASGGTGNPSGYTF.

The CDR3 loop is CATSDFTGQGLNTGELFF. CDR3 coding DNA: TGTGCCACCAGTGATTTCACGGGACAGGGCCTGAACACCGGGGAGCTGTTTTTT. The chain employs TRBV24-1 and TRBJ2-2, with 9 bases matching TRBD1. The germline V gene encodes CDR1 KGHDR and CDR2 SFDVKD. Trimming took 1 base from V and 1 from J; bases not matched to a gene: 6. There are 18 residues in the CDR3.

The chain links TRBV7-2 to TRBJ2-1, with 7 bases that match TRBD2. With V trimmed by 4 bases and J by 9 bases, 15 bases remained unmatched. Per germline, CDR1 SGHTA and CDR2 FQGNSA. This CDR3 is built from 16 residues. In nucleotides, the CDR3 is TGTGCCAGCAGCTCTGCCCTCGGGACTAACAGTGGTGAGCAGTTCTTC. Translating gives CASSSALGTNSGEQFF.

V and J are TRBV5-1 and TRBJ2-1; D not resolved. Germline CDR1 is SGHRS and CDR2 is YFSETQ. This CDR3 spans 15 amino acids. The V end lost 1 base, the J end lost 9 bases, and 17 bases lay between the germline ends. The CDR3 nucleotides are TGCGCCAGCAGCTTGAGGCCGACCGAGGCCCCTGAGCAGTTCTTC. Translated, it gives CASSLRPTEAPEQFF.

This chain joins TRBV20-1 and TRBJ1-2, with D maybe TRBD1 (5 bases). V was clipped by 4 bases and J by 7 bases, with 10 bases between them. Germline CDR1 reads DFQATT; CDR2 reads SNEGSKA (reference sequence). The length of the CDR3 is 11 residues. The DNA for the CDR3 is TGCAGTGCTAAATCAGGGCCTGGCTACACCTTC. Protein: CSAKSGPGYTF.

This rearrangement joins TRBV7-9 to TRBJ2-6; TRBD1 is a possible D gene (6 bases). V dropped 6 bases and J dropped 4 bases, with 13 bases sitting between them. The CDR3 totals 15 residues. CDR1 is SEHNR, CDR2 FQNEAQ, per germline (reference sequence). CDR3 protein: CASSPGQPGANVLTF. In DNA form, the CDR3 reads TGTGCCAGCAGTCCTGGACAGCCCGGGGCCAACGTCCTGACTTTC.

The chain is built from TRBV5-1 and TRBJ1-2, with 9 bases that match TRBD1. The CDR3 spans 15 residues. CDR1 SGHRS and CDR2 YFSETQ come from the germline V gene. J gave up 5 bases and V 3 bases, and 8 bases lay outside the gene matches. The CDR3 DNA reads TGCGCCAGCAGCTGGGGGGACAGGGACAATTATGGCTACACCTTC. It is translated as CASSWGDRDNYGYTF.

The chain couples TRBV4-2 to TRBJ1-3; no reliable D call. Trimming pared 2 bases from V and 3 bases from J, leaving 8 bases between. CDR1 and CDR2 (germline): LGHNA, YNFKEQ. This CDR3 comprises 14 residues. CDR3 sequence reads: CASSQLSGGNTIYF. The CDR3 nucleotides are TGTGCCAGCAGCCAACTATCTGGTGGAAACACCATATATTTT.

The CDR3 protein is CASSLSGTPRGELFF. The CDR3 DNA sequence: TGCGCCAGCAGCTTGTCAGGCACCCCCCGCGGGGAGCTGTTTTTT. The chain has TRBV5-1 and TRBJ2-2; D gene unclear. CDR1 SGHRS and CDR2 YFSETQ come from the germline V gene. The CDR3 runs 15 residues. V was clipped by 1 base and J by 7 bases, with 14 bases between them.

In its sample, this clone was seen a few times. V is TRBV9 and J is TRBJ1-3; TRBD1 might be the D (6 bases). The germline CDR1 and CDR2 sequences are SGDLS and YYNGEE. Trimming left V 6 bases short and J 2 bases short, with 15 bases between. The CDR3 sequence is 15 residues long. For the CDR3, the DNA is TGTGCCAGCACGCGGCAGGGGAAGGCTGGAAACACCATATATTTT. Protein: CASTRQGKAGNTIYF.

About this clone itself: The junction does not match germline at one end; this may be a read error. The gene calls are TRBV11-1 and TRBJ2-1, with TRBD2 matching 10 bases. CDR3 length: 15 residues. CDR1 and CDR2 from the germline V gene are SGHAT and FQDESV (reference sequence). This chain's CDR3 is CASSVAGGFNNEQFF. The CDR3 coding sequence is TGTGCCAGCAGCGTAGCGGGAGGATTTAACAATGAGCAGTTCTTC.

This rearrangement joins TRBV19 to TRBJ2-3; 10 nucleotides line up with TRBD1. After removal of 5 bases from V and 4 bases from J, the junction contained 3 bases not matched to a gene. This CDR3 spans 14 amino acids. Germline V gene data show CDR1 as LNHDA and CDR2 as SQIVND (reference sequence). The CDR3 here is CASSRDRGADTQYF. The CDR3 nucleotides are TGTGCCAGTAGTCGGGACAGGGGCGCAGATACGCAGTATTTT.

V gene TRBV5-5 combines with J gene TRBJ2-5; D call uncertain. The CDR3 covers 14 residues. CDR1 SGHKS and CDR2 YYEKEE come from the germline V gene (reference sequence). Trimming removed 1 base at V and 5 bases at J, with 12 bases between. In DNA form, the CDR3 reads TGTGCCAGCAGCTTGCCTGGCGGCCTGGAGACCCAGTACTTC. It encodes CASSLPGGLETQYF.

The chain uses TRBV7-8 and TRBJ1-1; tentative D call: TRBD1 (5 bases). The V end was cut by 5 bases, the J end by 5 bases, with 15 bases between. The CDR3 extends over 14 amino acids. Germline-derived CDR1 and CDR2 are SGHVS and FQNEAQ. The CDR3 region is CASSPPFGGTEAFF. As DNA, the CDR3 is TGTGCCAGCAGCCCACCCTTCGGGGGGACTGAAGCTTTCTTT.

CDR3 DNA sequence: TGTGCCAGCAGTCGCGTCCCGGGACAGGGCTGGGGCACTGAAGCTTTCTTT. Amino acids: CASSRVPGQGWGTEAFF. The rearrangement joins TRBV7-2 to TRBJ1-1; 9 positions match TRBD1. Germline lookup yields CDR1 SGHTA and CDR2 FQGNSA. The CDR3 runs to 17 residues. V lost 6 bases and J lost 4; bases outside the gene matches: 15.